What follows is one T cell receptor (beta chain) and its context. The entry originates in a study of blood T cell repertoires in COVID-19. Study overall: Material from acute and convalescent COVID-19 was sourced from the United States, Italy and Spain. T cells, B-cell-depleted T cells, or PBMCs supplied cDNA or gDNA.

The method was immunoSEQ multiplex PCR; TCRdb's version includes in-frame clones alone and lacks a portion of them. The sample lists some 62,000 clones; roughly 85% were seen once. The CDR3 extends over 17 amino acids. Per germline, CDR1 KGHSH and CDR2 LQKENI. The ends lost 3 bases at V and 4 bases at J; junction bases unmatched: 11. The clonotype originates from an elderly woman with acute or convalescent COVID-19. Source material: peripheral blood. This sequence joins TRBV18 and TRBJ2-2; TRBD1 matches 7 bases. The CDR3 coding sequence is TGTGCCAGCTCACCGGCTAGACAGGGTGCATTCACCGGGGAGCTGTTTTTT. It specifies CASSPARQGAFTGELFF.